The T cell receptor beta chain under discussion was sequenced for a study of T-cell memory formation after mild COVID-19. Study outcomes and limitations: Clones shrinking from day 15 to 85 showed even CD4/CD8 mixes; later expanders tilted CD4+.

This clonotype was observed a few times. The antigen remains undetermined. TCRdb analysed the 5' RACE reads with MiXCR anew, one entry per CDR3 protein. Of roughly 410,000 distinct CDR3 sequences listed, 20% to 25% are singletons. The CDR3 sequence is 15 residues long. The V gene lost 4 bases and the J gene lost 5 bases, with 16 bases spanning the gap. Germline loops: CDR1 SGHRS, CDR2 YFSETQ. Sequenced: PBMCs or a T cell subset sorted from them (not recorded which). This chain joins TRBV5-1 and TRBJ2-1; D is perhaps TRBD2 (5 bases). This clonotype originated in an adult woman who had mild COVID-19 (a few samples of this study predate the infection). Cell type and time point are not known. The CDR3 region has the DNA TGCGCCAGCAGCCTCACGGGGTTTTCCCACAATGAGCAGTTCTTC. Encoded protein: CASSLTGFSHNEQFF.